A single T cell receptor (beta chain) is shown here with its context. These data come from a study of blood T cell repertoires in COVID-19. The protocol was immunoSEQ multiplex PCR, while the TCRdb copy is restricted to in-frame clones and leaves out a portion. The sample records 310,000 or so clones, around 90% being singletons. Trimming took off 2 bases at V and 4 bases at J, with 15 bases between the two ends. This CDR3 spans 16 amino acids. Per the germline V gene, CDR1 is ENHRY and CDR2 is SYGVKD. Enrollees, about 18 to 90 years old, lived in 25 or so US areas. The V call is TRBV10-3, the J call TRBJ1-3, with D tentatively TRBD1 (5 bases). The receptor comes from a woman aged 25 to 45 who had recovered from COVID-19. Input material: PBMCs or T cells enriched from blood (not recorded which). The CDR3 here is CAISEEWGPGGNTIYF. CDR3 bases: TGTGCCATCAGTGAGGAATGGGGTCCAGGGGGAAACACCATATATTTT.